This passage covers 23 T cell receptor beta chains from one sample sequenced in a study of vaccination and CD4 T cells after COVID-19. The treatment is: approximately nine-day PBMC culture with coronavirus spike peptide pools or control peptides (ViraFEST assay). The Oncomine TCR Beta short-read assay was applied to DNA of cultured CD4+ T cells. TCRdb redid the calling of the PCR reads with MiXCR, one entry per CDR3 protein. This repertoire shows about 13,000 distinct CDR3 sequences, roughly 44% found once; its top ten account for around 24%. Their antigens remain unidentified. The source material was CD4+ T cells from blood, cultured in vitro. The receptors originated from a human donor who had recovered from COVID-19.

The rearrangement uses TRBV18 and TRBJ2-3, with D possibly being TRBD2 (5 bases). From germline, CDR1 is KGHSH and CDR2 LQKENI. V was trimmed by 1 base and J by 2 bases, leaving 19 bases between them. The CDR3 is made up of 18 amino acids. CDR3 sequence: CASSPLLPTRANTDTQYF. In DNA, the CDR3 is TGTGCCAGCTCACCACTTCTACCAACTAGGGCCAACACAGATACGCAGTATTTT.

This rearrangement joins TRBV25-1 to TRBJ2-3; 9 bases align to TRBD1. Germline trimming cut 5 bases from V and 1 base from J; bases unmatched to any gene: 4. Germline assignment: CDR1 MGHDK and CDR2 SYGVNS. The CDR3 covers 15 residues. The CDR3 nucleotides are TGTGCCAGCAGTTGGGGACAGGGAGGCACAGATACGCAGTATTTT. This encodes CASSWGQGGTDTQYF.

This sequence joins TRBV20-1 and TRBJ1-2; D is unresolved. The ends were cut back, 3 bases at V and 8 bases at J, with 13 bases in the middle. CDR1 and CDR2 (germline): DFQATT, SNEGSKA (reference sequence). This CDR3 region has 12 residues. The CDR3 region is CSARGGFEGYTF. CDR3 in DNA: TGCAGTGCTAGGGGAGGGTTCGAGGGCTACACCTTC.

This clonotype was seen a few times. This sequence joins TRBV20-1 and TRBJ1-3; D gene ambiguous. V was clipped by 3 bases and J by 3 bases, with 12 bases between them. CDR1 is DFQATT, CDR2 SNEGSKA, per germline (reference sequence). CDR3 length: 14 residues. The CDR3 region has the DNA TGCAGTGCTAGTAAGGCTGTTGGTGGAAACACCATATATTTT. This encodes CSASKAVGGNTIYF.

In nucleotides, the CDR3 is TGCGCCAGCCAACCGAGGCAGGGTGGGACAGATACGCAGTATTTT. The encoded protein is CASQPRQGGTDTQYF. The chain has TRBV5-1 and TRBJ2-3; D might be TRBD1 (5 bases). V lost 7 bases and J 3 bases, leaving 18 bases between the germline ends. From germline, CDR1 is SGHRS and CDR2 YFSETQ. CDR3 length equals 15 residues.

V gene TRBV7-2 combines with J gene TRBJ1-2; TRBD1 aligns across 7 bases. This CDR3 is built from 14 residues. V was clipped by 1 base and J by 3 bases; unmatched bases: 2. From germline, CDR1 is SGHTA and CDR2 FQGNSA. CDR3 loop: CASSLGGQDYGYTF. The CDR3 DNA reads as TGTGCCAGCAGCTTAGGAGGACAGGACTATGGCTACACCTTC.

The chain uses TRBV4-2 and TRBJ1-1; 10 bases fit TRBD1. Germline assignment: CDR1 LGHNA and CDR2 YNFKEQ. V was clipped by 0 bases and J by 3 bases; unmatched bases: 10. The CDR3 extends over 18 amino acids. CDR3 nucleotides: TGTGCCAGCAGCCAAGAAGGGACAGGGGCCTTTTCTGACACTGAAGCTTTCTTT. Protein: CASSQEGTGAFSDTEAFF.

This sequence joins TRBV5-6 and TRBJ1-2; 9 bases are shared with TRBD1. Germline CDR1 and CDR2: SGHDT and YYEEEE. The CDR3 loop spans 17 amino acids. Trimming at V came to 3 bases and at J to 5 bases, leaving 14 bases not matched to a gene. The CDR3 region has the DNA TGTGCCAGCAGCTCAGGACAGGGGATGTTTATAGGGTATGGCTACACCTTC. The encoded protein is CASSSGQGMFIGYGYTF.

The V gene is TRBV6-5, the J gene TRBJ2-7, with D perhaps being TRBD1 or TRBD2 (5 bases each). V lost 0 bases to trimming and J lost 2 bases, with 14 bases between them. This CDR3 is built from 16 residues. CDR1 MNHEY and CDR2 SVGAGI come from the germline V gene. This CDR3 is CASSYSMGVFAYEQYF. The CDR3 nucleotides read TGTGCCAGCAGTTACTCGATGGGGGTATTTGCCTACGAGCAGTACTTC.

In its sample, this clonotype was seen a few times. The chain joins TRBV4-1 to TRBJ1-5, with a tentative D call TRBD1 (5 bases). This CDR3 comprises 15 residues. V was pared by 0 bases and J by 7 bases, with 13 bases between. The germline V gene has CDR1 MGHRA and CDR2 YSYEKL. Written as DNA, the CDR3 is TGCGCCAGCAGCCAAGACAGGGAGAGGCGGCAGCCCCAGCATTTT. Its translation is CASSQDRERRQPQHF.

The chain employs TRBV9 and TRBJ2-5; 7 bases line up with TRBD1. Germline V gene lookup returns CDR1 SGDLS and CDR2 YYNGEE. The CDR3 sequence is 14 residues long. The V gene end was trimmed by 0 bases and the J gene end by 7 bases; junction bases not matched to a gene: 6. In DNA, the CDR3 is TGTGCCAGCAGCGTAGTTGAGGGGGCAGGGACCCAGTACTTC. It specifies CASSVVEGAGTQYF. The full variable domain, rest sourced from reference TRBV9 and TRBJ2-5, is DSGVTQTPKHLITATGQRVTLRCSPRSGDLSVYWYQQSLDQGLQFLIQYYNGEERAKGNILERFSAQQFPDLHSELNLSSLELGDSALYFCASSVVEGAGTQYFGPGTRLLVL.

This clonotype came up a few times. This chain uses TRBV11-2 with TRBJ1-6, with a possible D match to TRBD1 (6 bases). CDR1 is SGHAT and CDR2 is FQNNGV in the germline V gene. The CDR3 runs 18 residues. V shed 5 bases and J shed 11 bases, with 28 bases lying between them. The CDR3 DNA reads TGTGCCAGCAGCAGTAGGGCGGGGACACAGGCTCCTTCAACACCCCTCCACTTT. As protein: CASSSRAGTQAPSTPLHF.

On this clonotype: At one of its ends the junction is not consistent with the germline gene, which may arise from a read error. The chain has TRBV5-5 and TRBJ1-1; 7 bases are a match to TRBD1. This CDR3 region has 16 residues. CDR1 is SGHKS, CDR2 YYEKEE, per germline (reference sequence). The CDR3 nucleotides read TGTGCCAGCAGCTCGAGATGGACAGGCGGGGACACTGAGGCTTTCTTT. Translation gives CASSSRWTGGDTEAFF. Full variable domain (rest looked up from reference TRBV5-5 and TRBJ1-1): DAGVTQSPTHLIKTRGQQVTLRCSPISGHKSVSWYQQVLGQGPQFIFQYYEKEERGRGNFPDRFSARQFPNYSSELNVNALLLGDSALYLCASSSRWTGGDTEAFFGQGTRLTVV.

The J gene is TRBJ2-3, the V gene TRBV20-1; 8 nucleotides agree with TRBD2. Germline V CDR1 and CDR2: DFQATT, SNEGSKA (reference sequence). The CDR3 is made up of 16 amino acids. V shed 3 bases and J 0 bases; nucleotides not matched to a gene: 8. CDR3 sequence: CSASLIASGSTDTQYF. The CDR3 region has the DNA TGCAGTGCTAGCCTCATTGCTAGCGGGAGCACAGATACGCAGTATTTT.

V usage is TRBV19 and J usage is TRBJ2-2; TRBD2 matches 8 bases. In germline, CDR1 is LNHDA, CDR2 SQIVND (reference sequence). The CDR3 has 13 amino acids. V lost 8 bases and J lost 5; bases outside the gene matches: 4. The DNA for the CDR3 is TGTGCCAGTCGGCTAGCGGGTACCGGGGAGCTGTTTTTT. As protein: CASRLAGTGELFF. Filled out from reference TRBV19 and TRBJ2-2, the complete variable domain reads DGGITQSPKYLFRKEGQNVTLSCEQNLNHDAMYWYRQDPGQGLRLIYYSQIVNDFQKGDIAEGYSVSREKKESFPLTVTSAQKNPTAFYLCASRLAGTGELFFGEGSRLTVL.

This clonotype has just a few counts. This chain links TRBV20-1 with TRBJ2-7; TRBD1 agrees at 8 bases. After removal of 5 bases from V and 6 bases from J, the junction contained 9 bases not matched to a gene. The CDR3 runs 13 residues. Germline CDR1 is DFQATT and CDR2 is SNEGSKA (reference sequence). Here the CDR3 reads CSAQRAGGVEQYF. Here the CDR3 DNA reads TGCAGTGCTCAGAGGGCAGGGGGCGTCGAGCAGTACTTC.

The chain carries TRBV6-1 and TRBJ1-5; 7 positions match TRBD1. Germline CDR1 is MNHNS and CDR2 is SASEGT. J was trimmed by 3 bases and V by 7 bases; bases with no gene match: 9. This CDR3 has 15 amino acids. DNA of the CDR3: TGTGCCAGCACCCCAGGGGGGACTTTCAATCAGCCCCAGCATTTT. Protein sequence: CASTPGGTFNQPQHF.

This clonotype was observed a handful of times. V and J are TRBV10-3 and TRBJ2-5; either TRBD1 or TRBD2 may supply D (5 bases each). CDR3 length equals 14 residues. Germline V CDR1 and CDR2: ENHRY, SYGVKD. V was clipped by 1 base and J by 5 bases, with 11 bases between them. The CDR3 nucleotides are TGTGCCATCAGTGAGTTCGGGGCCAGGGAGACCCAGTACTTC. Amino acid sequence: CAISEFGARETQYF.

The rearrangement joins TRBV7-2 to TRBJ2-1; 7 nucleotides align to TRBD1. V lost 5 bases, J lost 2 bases, and 9 bases stayed unmatched. The CDR3 length is 16 residues. Looked up from germline, CDR1 is SGHTA and CDR2 is FQGNSA. CDR3 amino acids: CASSQPTGLAYNEQFF. CDR3 DNA: TGTGCCAGCAGCCAACCGACAGGGTTGGCCTACAATGAGCAGTTCTTC. The full variable domain, with the rest looked up from reference TRBV7-2 and TRBJ2-1, is GAGVSQSPSNKVTEKGKDVELRCDPISGHTALYWYRQSLGQGLEFLIYFQGNSAPDKSGLPSDRFSAERTGGSVSTLTIQRTQQEDSAVYLCASSQPTGLAYNEQFFGPGTRLTVL.

The DNA for the CDR3 is TGTGCCAGCAGTAGAGGGGGTACGGGCACAGATACGCAGTATTTT. Residues: CASSRGGTGTDTQYF. The chain has TRBV2 and TRBJ2-3; perhaps TRBD1 as D (6 bases). CDR1 and CDR2 from the germline V gene are SNHLY and FYNNEI. With 5 bases removed from V and 1 base from J, the gap between germline ends came to 13 bases. The CDR3 is made up of 15 amino acids.

This chain links TRBV7-2 with TRBJ2-3, with TRBD2 matching over 9 bases. The CDR3 consists of 16 residues. The J segment lost 1 base and the V segment lost 1 base, leaving 3 bases of the junction unmatched. Germline V gives CDR1 SGHTA, CDR2 FQGNSA. The CDR3 DNA is TGTGCCAGCAGCTTAGTGGCGGGAGGGGGCACAGATACGCAGTATTTT. Encoded protein: CASSLVAGGGTDTQYF.

A single count supports this clonotype. The chain recombines TRBV7-2 with TRBJ1-6; the match to TRBD1 covers 7 bases. Germline V lookup: CDR1 SGHTA, CDR2 FQGNSA. V was pared by 5 bases and J by 14 bases, with 15 bases of the junction left unmatched. The CDR3 is made up of 15 amino acids. CDR3 sequence (DNA): TGTGCCAGCAGCAGCTCCGGGACAGCCGGTGCAACCCTCCACTTT. It yields the protein CASSSSGTAGATLHF.

This clonotype was detected only once. The J gene is TRBJ2-1, the V gene TRBV7-6; weak D call: TRBD2 (5 bases). CDR1 is SGHVS and CDR2 is FNYEAQ in the germline V gene. V was pared by 5 bases and J by 7 bases, with 9 bases between. The CDR3 is 12 residues long. DNA for the CDR3: TGTGCCAGCAGCCCAGGACTGAATGAGCAGTTCTTC. Translation: CASSPGLNEQFF.